Sequencing of this TCR beta chain was carried out in a study of T cells in Graves' hyperthyroidism and ophthalmopathy. The TCR beta CDR3 regions underwent amplification using RNA transcripts as the source. HTBI primers were the set used in a first-round RT-PCR of the TCR CDR3. TCRdb recomputed calls from the multiplex PCR reads with MiXCR, one row per CDR3 protein. The sample consists of a few hundred thousand distinct CDR3 sequences, about a fifth of them appearing once. This clonotype was recorded many times. CDR1 SGHTA and CDR2 FQGNSA come from the germline V gene. With 5 bases clipped from V and 7 bases from J, the junction kept 12 bases outside the gene matches. The CDR3 has 15 residues. PBMCs were derived from under 13 ml fresh peripheral blood.

The chain is built from TRBV7-2 and TRBJ2-7, with TRBD2 matching 9 bases. Sample: blood. This sequence originates from a woman under 30 with Graves' hyperthyroidism. CDR3 DNA: TGTGCCAGCAGCGTCGATAGCGGGGGCTCGGGGGAGCAGTACTTC. It translates to CASSVDSGGSGEQYF.